This entry lists 27 T cell receptor beta chains sequenced from one sample in a study of shared clonotypes between healthy human individuals. Assay used: immunoSEQ multiplex PCR; TCRdb lists only in-frame clones, some missing. The top ten clones hold roughly 1.8% of a sample with about 2,100,000 clones, about 93% of them seen once. Naive CD8 cells, CD45RO-negative and positively selected for CCR7, excluded terminally differentiated effector memory CD45RA+ cells. Sequenced: naive CD8+ T cells from PBMCs. These receptors were obtained from a man between 18 and 35 years old in good health. Some clones in this sample may be carry-over from other donors' samples.

The J gene is TRBJ2-2, the V gene TRBV19; 10 bases are shared with TRBD1. The CDR3 is 15 residues long. J lost 7 bases, V lost 7 bases, and 9 bases had no gene match. Germline CDR1 and CDR2: LNHDA and SQIVND (reference sequence). The CDR3 nucleotides are TGTGCCAGTACCCCGGGACAGGGGTATGGCGGGGAGCTGTTTTTT. Residues: CASTPGQGYGGELFF. The variable domain in full, with the rest retrieved from reference TRBV19 and TRBJ2-2, is DGGITQSPKYLFRKEGQNVTLSCEQNLNHDAMYWYRQDPGQGLRLIYYSQIVNDFQKGDIAEGYSVSREKKESFPLTVTSAQKNPTAFYLCASTPGQGYGGELFFGEGSRLTVL.

The rearrangement uses TRBV2 and TRBJ1-4; weak D call: TRBD1 (5 bases). With 7 bases removed from V and 8 bases from J, the gap between germline ends came to 20 bases. This CDR3 has 15 residues. From germline, CDR1 is SNHLY and CDR2 FYNNEI. The CDR3 here is CASTNSEAGNEKLFF. Here the CDR3 DNA reads TGTGCCAGCACCAACTCGGAGGCAGGGAACGAAAAACTGTTTTTT.

J is TRBJ1-2 and V is TRBV19; D is unclear. V gave up 6 bases and J gave up 6 bases, with 14 bases separating them. Germline CDR1 reads LNHDA; CDR2 reads SQIVND (reference sequence). CDR3 length equals 13 residues. The CDR3 DNA reads TGTGCCAGTAGCCCCAAGGATCGGCATGGCTACACCTTC. This translates into CASSPKDRHGYTF.

This CDR3 reads CASSLGWQGTEAFF. Written as DNA, the CDR3 is TGTGCCAGCAGCTTAGGGTGGCAGGGGACCGAAGCTTTCTTT. The V call is TRBV7-3, the J call TRBJ1-1; possibly TRBD1 for D (6 bases). The ends were cut back, 2 bases at V and 8 bases at J, with 15 bases in the middle. This CDR3 contains 14 residues. The germline CDR1 and CDR2 sequences are SGHTA and FQGTGA.

The chain carries TRBV7-9 and TRBJ1-4; no firm D call. Germline V gene data show CDR1 as SEHNR and CDR2 as FQNEAQ (reference sequence). Trimming took off 6 bases at V and 8 bases at J, with 10 bases between the two ends. This CDR3 is 12 amino acids long. This chain's CDR3 is CASSRTVEKLFF. The CDR3 DNA reads TGTGCCAGCAGTCGGACGGTCGAAAAACTGTTTTTT.

The chain links TRBV4-2 to TRBJ2-1; TRBD1 might be the D (5 bases). This CDR3 region has 16 residues. The germline gives CDR1 LGHNA, CDR2 YNFKEQ. Trimming shortened V by 5 bases and J by 0 bases, and 14 bases separated the two germline ends. The CDR3 loop reads CASSDSLVRSYNEQFF. The CDR3 DNA is TGTGCCAGCAGCGACAGTTTAGTTCGCTCCTACAATGAGCAGTTCTTC.

The V gene is TRBV7-2, the J gene TRBJ1-5; perhaps TRBD1 as D (6 bases). V shed 3 bases and J shed 3 bases, with 12 bases lying between them. The V gene's germline CDR1 is SGHTA and CDR2 FQGNSA. The CDR3 extends over 15 amino acids. The CDR3 coding sequence is TGTGCCAGCAGCTTCGTCTCGGGACACAATCAGCCCCAGCATTTT. Translated, it gives CASSFVSGHNQPQHF.

The J gene is TRBJ1-3, the V gene TRBV11-3; D call uncertain. CDR3 size: 16 residues. CDR1 and CDR2 (germline): SGHNT, YENEEA. V lost 1 base and J 3 bases, leaving 13 bases between the germline ends. CDR3 in DNA: TGTGCCAGCAGCTTAGCCCCCCAGGTCGGTGGAAACACCATATATTTT. It specifies CASSLAPQVGGNTIYF.

The chain links TRBV2 to TRBJ2-7; TRBD1 aligns across 7 bases. The V segment lost 8 bases and the J segment 1 base; nucleotides outside the gene matches: 5. The CDR3 runs to 13 residues. The germline V gene has CDR1 SNHLY and CDR2 FYNNEI. CDR3 in DNA: TGTGCCAGCGCGGCAGGGGGTTCCTACGAGCAGTACTTC. Protein sequence: CASAAGGSYEQYF.

The chain combines TRBV11-2 with TRBJ2-5, with a weak D call TRBD1 (6 bases). The CDR3 contains 15 residues. The germline gives CDR1 SGHAT, CDR2 FQNNGV. V gave up 1 base and J gave up 2 bases, with 11 bases separating them. The CDR3 protein is CASSLVGAPQETQYF. The CDR3 DNA reads TGTGCCAGCAGCTTAGTGGGGGCCCCACAAGAGACCCAGTACTTC.

The chain has TRBV5-1 and TRBJ1-2; D possibly corresponds to TRBD1 (6 bases). Germline values: CDR1 SGHRS, CDR2 YFSETQ. V lost 2 bases to trimming and J lost 4 bases, with 12 bases between them. The CDR3 is 14 residues long. The CDR3 sequence: CASSFSGELYGYTF. Here the CDR3 DNA reads TGCGCCAGCAGCTTTTCAGGGGAGCTCTATGGCTACACCTTC.

This chain joins TRBV5-1 and TRBJ1-2; D unclear. The length of the CDR3 is 14 residues. Germline values: CDR1 SGHRS, CDR2 YFSETQ. Trimming cost V 0 bases and J 0 bases, with 6 bases left between them. The DNA of the CDR3 is TGCGCCAGCAGCTTGGGACTACCTAACTATGGCTACACCTTC. It specifies CASSLGLPNYGYTF.

V gene TRBV7-8 combines with J gene TRBJ2-1; D not resolved. The germline gives CDR1 SGHVS, CDR2 FQNEAQ. The CDR3 sequence is 13 residues long. Trimming pared 5 bases from V and 4 bases from J, leaving 9 bases between. Written as DNA, the CDR3 is TGTGCCAGCAGCGACACTGGTTACAATGAGCAGTTCTTC. This sequence encodes CASSDTGYNEQFF.

The V call is TRBV19, the J call TRBJ1-1; 7 bases agree with TRBD1. Germline values: CDR1 LNHDA, CDR2 SQIVND (reference sequence). After removal of 8 bases from V and 7 bases from J, the junction contained 10 bases not matched to a gene. This CDR3 spans 13 amino acids. The CDR3 region is CASASSGTVEAFF. The CDR3 DNA is TGTGCCAGTGCGTCATCCGGGACAGTTGAAGCTTTCTTT. The whole variable domain, remainder taken from reference TRBV19 and TRBJ1-1, is DGGITQSPKYLFRKEGQNVTLSCEQNLNHDAMYWYRQDPGQGLRLIYYSQIVNDFQKGDIAEGYSVSREKKESFPLTVTSAQKNPTAFYLCASASSGTVEAFFGQGTRLTVV.

Details on this clone: The same CDR3 can be traced to other DNA sequences in this sample. The V gene is TRBV28, the J gene TRBJ2-7; unclear D gene. V was shortened by 4 bases and J by 0 bases, with 7 bases between the two germline ends. This CDR3 is 13 amino acids long. CDR1 and CDR2 from the germline V gene are MDHEN and SYDVKM. The CDR3 sequence: CASSSRSSYEQYF. CDR3 DNA: TGTGCCAGCAGTTCCAGGAGCTCCTACGAGCAGTACTTC.

This chain links TRBV6-6 with TRBJ2-2; no clear D gene. Looked up from germline, CDR1 is MNHNY and CDR2 is SVGAGI (reference sequence). This CDR3 region has 16 residues. Deletions cut 7 bases from V and 4 bases from J, with 19 bases between. CDR3 sequence (DNA): TGTGCCAGCACCCCGCCCACAAGGCAGAGCACCGGGGAGCTGTTTTTT. Translating gives CASTPPTRQSTGELFF.

Regarding this clone: One end of the junction varies from germline; a read error may be responsible. V and J are TRBV15 and TRBJ2-7; D is possibly TRBD1 (6 bases). CDR3 length: 13 amino acids. Germline values: CDR1 LNHNV, CDR2 YYDKDF (reference sequence). CDR3 region: CATRRGGNIEQYF. CDR3 in DNA: TGTGCCACCAGAAGAGGGGGAAATATCGAGCAGTACTTC.

This clone was seen once. The CDR3 DNA reads as TGTGCCAGCAGTTTCGGCGGGGGGAGCTCCTACGAGCAGTACTTC. It encodes CASSFGGGSSYEQYF. The chain is built from TRBV27 and TRBJ2-7, with 8 bases fitting TRBD2. Trimming removed 3 bases from V and 0 bases from J; junction bases left unmatched: 4. The CDR3 has 15 amino acids. Germline assignment: CDR1 MNHEY and CDR2 SMNVEV (reference sequence).

This chain joins TRBV28 and TRBJ2-3; a weak D match, TRBD2 (5 bases). CDR3 length equals 13 residues. Germline CDR1 is MDHEN and CDR2 is SYDVKM. V was shortened by 5 bases and J by 2 bases, with 8 bases between the two germline ends. The CDR3 DNA follows: TGTGCCAGCAGTGAGGGAATCACAGATACGCAGTATTTT. Its protein product is CASSEGITDTQYF.

The chain recombines TRBV28 with TRBJ1-2; 8 nucleotides line up with TRBD1. V lost 7 bases to trimming and J lost 6 bases; unmatched junction nucleotides: 16. This CDR3 is 16 amino acids long. CDR1 is MDHEN, CDR2 SYDVKM, per germline. CDR3 protein: CASTPLGEQGGNGYTF. The CDR3 nucleotides are TGTGCCAGCACACCACTAGGGGAACAGGGGGGGAATGGCTACACCTTC.

The rearrangement joins TRBV19 to TRBJ2-7; TRBD1 agrees at 10 bases. This CDR3 region has 15 residues. After removal of 6 bases from V and 3 bases from J, the junction contained 8 bases not matched to a gene. Germline assignment: CDR1 LNHDA and CDR2 SQIVND (reference sequence). The CDR3 DNA sequence: TGTGCCAGTAGCCCCGGACAGGGGGTACTCTACGAGCAGTACTTC. It codes for CASSPGQGVLYEQYF.

The V gene is TRBV19, the J gene TRBJ2-3; D call uncertain. This CDR3 comprises 13 residues. Trimming pared 9 bases from V and 1 base from J, leaving 11 bases between. The germline V gene has CDR1 LNHDA and CDR2 SQIVND (reference sequence). CDR3 sequence (DNA): TGTGCCAGCACGCACCGCGGCACAGATACGCAGTATTTT. It specifies CASTHRGTDTQYF.

J is TRBJ2-7 and V is TRBV9; possible D gene TRBD2, 7 bases. Trimming left V 0 bases short and J 9 bases short, with 13 bases between. This CDR3 has 13 residues. Germline V gives CDR1 SGDLS, CDR2 YYNGEE. The CDR3 loop is CASSVEVGGVQYF. The CDR3 bases are TGTGCCAGCAGCGTAGAAGTAGGGGGGGTGCAGTACTTC.

Details on this clone: Distinct nucleotide sequences in the sample also encode this CDR3. The CDR3: CASSLGRGAYNEQFF. CDR3 in DNA: TGTGCCAGCAGCTTAGGCCGAGGGGCCTACAATGAGCAGTTCTTC. The rearrangement uses TRBV11-2 and TRBJ2-1; D may correspond to TRBD1 or TRBD2 (5 bases each). This CDR3 has 15 residues. Per the germline V gene, CDR1 is SGHAT and CDR2 is FQNNGV. V lost 1 base, J lost 2 bases, and 9 bases lay in between.

This chain uses TRBV5-1 with TRBJ2-1; no reliable D call. Trimming took off 2 bases at V and 10 bases at J, with 13 bases between the two ends. Germline V gene lookup returns CDR1 SGHRS and CDR2 YFSETQ. The CDR3 covers 13 residues. The CDR3 region is CASSLVPGGEQFF. In DNA form, the CDR3 reads TGCGCCAGCAGCTTAGTTCCCGGCGGCGAGCAGTTCTTC.

V usage is TRBV30 and J usage is TRBJ2-7, with 7 bases lining up with TRBD2. This CDR3 spans 14 amino acids. Trimming removed 3 bases from V and 5 bases from J; junction bases left unmatched: 10. Germline CDR1 and CDR2: GTSNPN and SVGIG (reference sequence). The CDR3 nucleotides read TGTGCCTGGAGCCCCGGAGCGGGACCCCACGAGCAGTACTTC. It yields the protein CAWSPGAGPHEQYF.

The J gene is TRBJ2-5, the V gene TRBV18; D perhaps matches TRBD2 (6 bases). The CDR3 contains 12 residues. V gave up 2 bases and J gave up 7 bases, with 8 bases separating them. CDR1 KGHSH and CDR2 LQKENI come from the germline V gene. CDR3 sequence: CASSPMEGTQYF. The CDR3 coding sequence is TGTGCCAGCTCACCAATGGAGGGGACCCAGTACTTC. Filled out from reference TRBV18 and TRBJ2-5, the complete variable domain reads NAGVMQNPRHLVRRRGQEARLRCSPMKGHSHVYWYRQLPEEGLKFMVYLQKENIIDESGMPKERFSAEFPKEGPSILRIQQVVRGDSAAYFCASSPMEGTQYFGPGTRLLVL.